The 11 T cell receptor beta chains listed next were all sequenced from one sample in a study of blood T cell repertoires in COVID-19. Profiling relied on immunoSEQ multiplex PCR, and the TCRdb table lists in-frame clones only, not all of them. The data show tens of thousands of clones, 78% seen once. Sequencing input: peripheral blood. These receptors were obtained from a man aged 55-75 years with COVID-19, enrolled during active disease.

The V call is TRBV24-1, the J call TRBJ1-2; D is perhaps TRBD1 (6 bases). Germline assignment: CDR1 KGHDR and CDR2 SFDVKD. This CDR3 has 14 residues. Trimming cost V 4 bases and J 5 bases, with 13 bases left between them. The CDR3 DNA reads TGTGCCACCAGTGACTATCAGGGGATTTATGGCTACACCTTC. Its protein is CATSDYQGIYGYTF.

The genes are TRBV5-1 and TRBJ2-7; TRBD1 is a possible D gene (6 bases). V lost 4 bases, J lost 5 bases, and 10 bases lay in between. The CDR3 is 12 amino acids. The germline V gene has CDR1 SGHRS and CDR2 YFSETQ. The CDR3 loop reads CASSVQGHEQYF. The CDR3 nucleotides are TGCGCCAGCAGCGTGCAGGGGCACGAGCAGTACTTC. Supplemented by reference TRBV5-1 and TRBJ2-7, the full variable domain reads KAGVTQTPRYLIKTRGQQVTLSCSPISGHRSVSWYQQTPGQGLQFLFEYFSETQRNKGNFPGRFSGRQFSNSRSEMNVSTLELGDSALYLCASSVQGHEQYFGPGTRLTVT.

This chain connects TRBV18 to TRBJ2-2; TRBD1 agrees at 9 bases. Unmatched junction bases numbered 2, after V lost 2 bases and J lost 4 bases. Germline CDR1 KGHSH, CDR2 LQKENI. The CDR3 loop spans 15 amino acids. The CDR3: CASSPGQGPTGELFF. The CDR3 bases are TGTGCCAGCTCACCAGGACAGGGGCCCACCGGGGAGCTGTTTTTT.

The rearrangement uses TRBV6-5 and TRBJ2-5, with 9 bases identical to TRBD1. The germline gives CDR1 MNHEY, CDR2 SVGAGI. V shed 2 bases and J 3 bases; nucleotides not matched to a gene: 4. The CDR3 covers 15 residues. Here the CDR3 reads CASSYRTGVEETQYF. CDR3 DNA sequence: TGTGCCAGCAGTTACCGGACAGGGGTGGAAGAGACCCAGTACTTC.

The rearrangement uses TRBV6-5 and TRBJ1-5; TRBD1 agrees at 7 bases. This CDR3 spans 12 amino acids. The J segment lost 7 bases and the V segment lost 7 bases, leaving 4 bases of the junction unmatched. The germline V gene has CDR1 MNHEY and CDR2 SVGAGI. The chain's CDR3 is CASKTGVQPQHF. DNA of the CDR3: TGTGCCAGCAAAACAGGGGTCCAGCCCCAGCATTTT.

The chain employs TRBV5-4 and TRBJ1-3; the D is unclear. CDR3 length equals 14 residues. V shed 0 bases and J shed 3 bases, with 7 bases lying between them. Germline-derived CDR1 and CDR2 are SGHNT and YYREEE (reference sequence). The CDR3 sequence: CASSLDGFGNTIYF. CDR3 coding DNA: TGTGCCAGCAGCTTGGACGGGTTTGGAAACACCATATATTTT.

The genes are TRBV5-1 and TRBJ2-5, with a possible D match to TRBD2 (6 bases). The germline gives CDR1 SGHRS, CDR2 YFSETQ. The CDR3 has 14 residues. Trimming took 3 bases from V and 2 from J, leaving 11 bases between them. CDR3 DNA sequence: TGCGCCAGCAGCTCGCTCGGGGGTCAAGAGACCCAGTACTTC. Translated: CASSSLGGQETQYF.

The gene calls are TRBV11-2 and TRBJ2-4, with TRBD1 matching over 8 bases. This CDR3 region has 12 residues. Trimming took 1 base from V and 15 from J; bases not matched to a gene: 5. Germline CDR1 reads SGHAT; CDR2 reads FQNNGV. CDR3 protein: CASSLATGAGYF. Written as DNA, the CDR3 is TGTGCCAGCAGCTTAGCGACAGGGGCAGGGTACTTC.

This rearrangement joins TRBV7-3 to TRBJ2-5, with 9 bases matching TRBD1. With 4 bases clipped from V and 5 bases from J, the junction kept 5 bases outside the gene matches. This CDR3 contains 14 residues. CDR1 is SGHTA, CDR2 FQGTGA, per germline. In DNA form, the CDR3 reads TGTGCCAGCAGCTCTACAGGGGGCGACGAGACCCAGTACTTC. Its translation: CASSSTGGDETQYF.

J is TRBJ1-1 and V is TRBV6-1, with D tentatively TRBD1 (5 bases). The V gene's germline CDR1 is MNHNS and CDR2 SASEGT. There are 14 residues in the CDR3. The V and J ends lost 2 bases and 0 bases respectively, with 7 bases between them. The CDR3 region is CASSERQLNTEAFF. For the CDR3, the DNA is TGTGCCAGCAGTGAACGACAGCTGAACACTGAAGCTTTCTTT.

The J gene is TRBJ2-1, the V gene TRBV11-3; TRBD2 agrees at 8 bases. Germline assignment: CDR1 SGHNT and CDR2 YENEEA. This CDR3 is 15 amino acids long. V trimming: 4 bases; J trimming: 9 bases; junction bases outside the gene matches: 11. In DNA, the CDR3 is TGTGCCAGCAGCTCTACCCGGGGGGGATTTGGTGAGCAGTTCTTC. This encodes CASSSTRGGFGEQFF.